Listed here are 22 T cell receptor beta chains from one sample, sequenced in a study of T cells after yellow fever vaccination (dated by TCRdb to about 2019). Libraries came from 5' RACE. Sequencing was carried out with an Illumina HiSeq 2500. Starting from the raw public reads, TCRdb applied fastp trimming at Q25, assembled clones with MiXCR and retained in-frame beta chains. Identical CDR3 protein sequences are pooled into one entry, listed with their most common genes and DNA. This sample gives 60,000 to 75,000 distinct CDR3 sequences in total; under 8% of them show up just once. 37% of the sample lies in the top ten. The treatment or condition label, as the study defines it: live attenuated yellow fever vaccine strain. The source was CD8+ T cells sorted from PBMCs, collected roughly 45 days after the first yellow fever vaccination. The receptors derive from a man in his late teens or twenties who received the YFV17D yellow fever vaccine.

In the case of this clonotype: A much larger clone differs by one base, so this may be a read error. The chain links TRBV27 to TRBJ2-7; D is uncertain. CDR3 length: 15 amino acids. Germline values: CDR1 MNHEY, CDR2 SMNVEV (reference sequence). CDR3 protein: CASSFDAYSSYEPYF. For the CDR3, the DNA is TGTGCCAGCAGTTTCGATGCCTATTCCTCCTACGAGCCGTACTTC.

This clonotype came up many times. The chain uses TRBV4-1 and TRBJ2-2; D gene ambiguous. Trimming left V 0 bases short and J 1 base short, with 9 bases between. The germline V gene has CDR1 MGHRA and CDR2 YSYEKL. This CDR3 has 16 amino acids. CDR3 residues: CASSQDSDGNTGELFF. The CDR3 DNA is TGCGCCAGCAGCCAAGATTCGGACGGGAACACCGGGGAGCTGTTTTTT.

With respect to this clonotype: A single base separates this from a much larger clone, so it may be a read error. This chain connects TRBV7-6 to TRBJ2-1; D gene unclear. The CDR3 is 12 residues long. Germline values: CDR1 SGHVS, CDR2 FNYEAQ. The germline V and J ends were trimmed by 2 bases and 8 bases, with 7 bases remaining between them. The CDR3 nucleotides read TGTGCCAGCAGCTTAAGCATATATGAGCAGTTCTTC. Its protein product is CASSLSIYEQFF.

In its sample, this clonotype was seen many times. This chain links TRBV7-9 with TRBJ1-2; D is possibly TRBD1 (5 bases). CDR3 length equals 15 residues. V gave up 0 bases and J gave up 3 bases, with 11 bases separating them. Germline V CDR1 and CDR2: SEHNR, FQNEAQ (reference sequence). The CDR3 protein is CASSLAGPGHYGYTF. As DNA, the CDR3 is TGTGCCAGCAGCTTAGCCGGGCCAGGGCACTATGGCTACACCTTC.

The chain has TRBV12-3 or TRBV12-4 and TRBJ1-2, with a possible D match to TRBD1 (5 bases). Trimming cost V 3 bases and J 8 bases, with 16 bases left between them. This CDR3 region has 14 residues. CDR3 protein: CASSLAGTGLGYTF. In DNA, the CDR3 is TGTGCCAGCAGTTTGGCCGGGACCGGGTTAGGCTACACCTTC.

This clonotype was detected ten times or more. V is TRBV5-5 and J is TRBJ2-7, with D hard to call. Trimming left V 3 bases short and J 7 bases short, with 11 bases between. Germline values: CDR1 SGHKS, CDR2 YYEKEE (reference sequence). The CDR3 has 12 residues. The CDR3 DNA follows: TGTGCCAGCAGCTGGTCCGGTCTGGAGCAGTACTTC. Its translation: CASSWSGLEQYF.

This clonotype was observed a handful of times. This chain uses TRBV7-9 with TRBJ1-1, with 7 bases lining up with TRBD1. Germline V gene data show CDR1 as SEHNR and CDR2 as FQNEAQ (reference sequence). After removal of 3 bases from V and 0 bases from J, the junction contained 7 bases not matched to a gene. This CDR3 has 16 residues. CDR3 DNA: TGTGCCAGCAGCTTCGGGACAGAAATGATGAACACTGAAGCTTTCTTT. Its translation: CASSFGTEMMNTEAFF.

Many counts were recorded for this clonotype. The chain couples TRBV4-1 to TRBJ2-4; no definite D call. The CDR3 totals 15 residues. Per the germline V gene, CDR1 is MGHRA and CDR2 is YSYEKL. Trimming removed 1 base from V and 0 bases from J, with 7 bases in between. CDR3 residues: CASSQGGLAKNIQYF. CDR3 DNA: TGCGCCAGCAGCCAAGGTGGTCTAGCCAAAAACATTCAGTACTTC.

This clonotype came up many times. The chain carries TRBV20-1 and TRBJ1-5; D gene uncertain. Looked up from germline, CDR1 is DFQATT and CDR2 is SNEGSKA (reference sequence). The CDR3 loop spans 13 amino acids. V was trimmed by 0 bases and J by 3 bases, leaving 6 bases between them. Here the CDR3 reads CSAREPDNQPQHF. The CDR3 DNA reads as TGCAGTGCTAGAGAGCCCGACAATCAGCCCCAGCATTTT.

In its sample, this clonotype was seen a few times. The chain's CDR3 is CASSLSREQYF. The CDR3 coding sequence is TGTGCCAGCAGTCTTTCCCGCGAGCAGTACTTC. The chain uses TRBV12-3 or TRBV12-4 and TRBJ2-7; the D is unclear. The ends were cut back, 5 bases at V and 6 bases at J, with 8 bases in the middle. The CDR3 sequence is 11 residues long.

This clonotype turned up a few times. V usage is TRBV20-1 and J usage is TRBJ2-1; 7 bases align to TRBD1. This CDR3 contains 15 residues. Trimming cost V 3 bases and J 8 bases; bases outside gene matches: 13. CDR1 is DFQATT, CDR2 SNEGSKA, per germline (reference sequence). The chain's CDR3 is CSASVLDRSIHEQFF. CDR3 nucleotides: TGCAGTGCTAGTGTGCTGGACAGGTCTATCCATGAGCAGTTCTTC.

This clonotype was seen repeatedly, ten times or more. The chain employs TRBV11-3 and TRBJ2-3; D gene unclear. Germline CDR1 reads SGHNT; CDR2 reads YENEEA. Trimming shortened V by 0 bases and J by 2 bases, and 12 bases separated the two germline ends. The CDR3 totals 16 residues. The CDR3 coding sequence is TGTGCCAGCAGCTTAGATCCCGCAGCAGACACAGATACGCAGTATTTT. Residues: CASSLDPAADTDTQYF. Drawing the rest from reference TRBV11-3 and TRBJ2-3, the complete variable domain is EAGVVQSPRYKIIEKKQPVAFWCNPISGHNTLYWYLQNLGQGPELLIRYENEEAVDDSQLPKDRFSAERLKGVDSTLKIQPAELGDSAVYLCASSLDPAADTDTQYFGPGTRLTVL.

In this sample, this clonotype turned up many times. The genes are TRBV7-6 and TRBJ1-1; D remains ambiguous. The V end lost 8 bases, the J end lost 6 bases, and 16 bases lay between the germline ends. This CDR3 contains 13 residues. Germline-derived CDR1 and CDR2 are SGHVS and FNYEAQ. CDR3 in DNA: TGTGCCAGCCGTTCGTCCTGGGATGCTGAAGCTTTCTTT. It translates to CASRSSWDAEAFF.

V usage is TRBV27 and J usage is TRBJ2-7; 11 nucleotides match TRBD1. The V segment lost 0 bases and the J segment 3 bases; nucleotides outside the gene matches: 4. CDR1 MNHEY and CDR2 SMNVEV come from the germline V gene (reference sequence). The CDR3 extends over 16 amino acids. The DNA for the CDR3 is TGTGCCAGCAGTTTATCCACCGGGACAGGGGGCTACGAGCAGTACTTC. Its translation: CASSLSTGTGGYEQYF.

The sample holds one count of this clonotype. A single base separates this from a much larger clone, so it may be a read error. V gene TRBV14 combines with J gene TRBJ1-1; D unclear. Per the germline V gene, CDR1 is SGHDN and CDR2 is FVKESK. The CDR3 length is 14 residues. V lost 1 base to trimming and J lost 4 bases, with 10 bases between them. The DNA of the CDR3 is TGTGCCAGCAGCCAAGGCGGGCGGCGCACTGAAGCTTTCTTT. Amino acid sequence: CASSQGGRRTEAFF.

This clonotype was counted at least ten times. The CDR3 DNA is TGCGCCAGCAGCTTGTCCCCCGGGACGGAATTATACGAGCAGTACTTC. Residues: CASSLSPGTELYEQYF. The genes are TRBV5-1 and TRBJ2-7, with D possibly called TRBD1 or TRBD2 (5 bases each). The CDR3 is 16 amino acids. V gave up 1 base and J gave up 4 bases, with 18 bases separating them. The germline CDR1 and CDR2 sequences are SGHRS and YFSETQ. The entire variable domain, with the rest obtained from reference TRBV5-1 and TRBJ2-7, is as follows: KAGVTQTPRYLIKTRGQQVTLSCSPISGHRSVSWYQQTPGQGLQFLFEYFSETQRNKGNFPGRFSGRQFSNSRSEMNVSTLELGDSALYLCASSLSPGTELYEQYFGPGTRLTVT.

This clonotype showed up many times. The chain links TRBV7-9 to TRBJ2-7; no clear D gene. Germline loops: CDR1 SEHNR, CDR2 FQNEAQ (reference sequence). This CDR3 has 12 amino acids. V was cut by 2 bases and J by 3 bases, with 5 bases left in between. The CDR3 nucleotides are TGTGCCAGCAGCTTACGAGTCTACGAGCAGTACTTC. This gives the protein CASSLRVYEQYF. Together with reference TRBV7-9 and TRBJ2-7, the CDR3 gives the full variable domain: DTGVSQNPRHKITKRGQNVTFRCDPISEHNRLYWYRQTLGQGPEFLTYFQNEAQLEKSRLLSDRFSAERPKGSFSTLEIQRTEQGDSAMYLCASSLRVYEQYFGPGTRLTVT.

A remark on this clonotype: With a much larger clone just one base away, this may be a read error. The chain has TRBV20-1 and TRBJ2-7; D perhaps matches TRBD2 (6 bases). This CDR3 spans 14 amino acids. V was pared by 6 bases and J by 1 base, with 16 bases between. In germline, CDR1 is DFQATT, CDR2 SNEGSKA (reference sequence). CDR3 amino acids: CSALTNGGSYEQYF. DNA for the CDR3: TGCAGTGCCCTGACTAACGGGGGTTCCTACGAGCAGTACTTC.

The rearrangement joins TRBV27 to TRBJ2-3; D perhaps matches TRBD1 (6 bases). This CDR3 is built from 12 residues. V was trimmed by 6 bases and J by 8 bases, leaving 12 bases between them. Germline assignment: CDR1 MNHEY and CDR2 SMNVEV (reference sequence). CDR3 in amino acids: CASRGEGVTQYF. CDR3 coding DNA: TGTGCCAGCAGAGGAGAGGGGGTTACGCAGTATTTT.

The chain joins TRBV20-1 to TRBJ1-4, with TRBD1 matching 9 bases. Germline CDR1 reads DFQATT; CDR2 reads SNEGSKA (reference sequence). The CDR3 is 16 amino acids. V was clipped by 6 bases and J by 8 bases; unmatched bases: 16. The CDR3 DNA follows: TGCAGTGCGACAGACAGGGGGGACCGAGTGGACGAAAAACTGTTTTTT. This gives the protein CSATDRGDRVDEKLFF.

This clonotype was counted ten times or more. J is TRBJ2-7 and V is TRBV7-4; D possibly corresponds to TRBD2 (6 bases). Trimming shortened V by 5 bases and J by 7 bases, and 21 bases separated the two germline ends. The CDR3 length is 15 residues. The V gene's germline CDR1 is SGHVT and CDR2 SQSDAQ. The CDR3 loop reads CASSPTWRAGGEQYF. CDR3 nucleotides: TGTGCCAGCAGCCCCACGTGGAGGGCAGGAGGAGAGCAGTACTTC.

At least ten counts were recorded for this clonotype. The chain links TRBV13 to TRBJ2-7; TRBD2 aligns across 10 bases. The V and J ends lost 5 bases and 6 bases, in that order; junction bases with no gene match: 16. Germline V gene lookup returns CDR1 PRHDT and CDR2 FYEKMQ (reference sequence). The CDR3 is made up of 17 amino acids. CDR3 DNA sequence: TGTGCCAGCAGCCCCACCGGCCAGCGGGGGGGATTTAGCGAGCAGTACTTC. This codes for CASSPTGQRGGFSEQYF.